Sequencing of this T cell receptor (beta chain) was carried out in a study of T cells in women clearing cervical HPV infection (dated by TCRdb to the late 2010s). The study in broad terms: Cases were under 30 women with histologically confirmed HPV16-related CIN3 or worse, including 2 invasive cancers. Median age was approximately 30 years in cases versus less than 40 in controls, and baseline characteristics did not differ significantly. Cases and controls were matched on age within five years and on year of sample collection. Quality controls consisted of five blinded duplicates per group, for a total of roughly 60 samples made up of around 50 participants and around ten replicates. Controls were 25 to 30 women whose single incident HPV16 infection cleared within 12 months without precancer or cancer developing. HLA typing was available for only a few women, so HLA type could not be excluded as a confounder. Nested within Costa Rica's Guanacaste HPV Natural History Study, an exploratory proof-of-principle case-control study compared TCR repertoires across cervical HPV16 outcomes. Case blood was taken at the visit when the lesion was first identified, whereas control blood was taken when infection was no longer detected. Among cases, blood sampling occurred a median of around 160 days after lesion detection, with an interquartile range of about 90 to 230 days. The parent cohort enrolled about 9,900 women aged 18 or older in Guanacaste, Costa Rica, in about 1992 to 1994 and followed the women for around seven years.

Trimming leaves V shorter by 3 bases and J shorter by 0 bases, with the junction holding 10 bases beyond the gene matches. Its CDR3 holds 17 amino acids, cysteine through phenylalanine. Sequencing covers 42 bases of the CDR3, shown here with the frame starting at base 1. The CDR1 and CDR2 encoded by the germline V gene (reference sequence) are DFQATT and SNEGSKA. What the research found in general, with its limitations: Random forest classifiers combining richness and V gene abundances distinguished cases from controls with an estimated AUC of about 0.8. Cases had lower TRBV6-7 relative abundance than controls (0.11% versus 0.16%; Bonferroni P = 0.0008). Across sequencing depths, CIN3+ cases showed significantly higher TCR repertoire richness than controls, but evenness did not differ between the groups. Whether associations preceded infection or resulted from infection could not be shown with the cross-sectional design, and effector/memory subsets and HPV-specific T cells were not isolated. T-cell numbers per sample were unknown, so richness differences could reflect varying T-cell content rather than repertoire biology.

TCR beta CDR3 regions were amplified by multiplex PCR using the immunoSEQ assay from an average of 1200 ng genomic DNA per sample. To correct primer bias, the assay used a complete synthetic TCR repertoire to set an amplification baseline. The amplicons were sequenced on the Illumina platform. Under the source paper's analysis protocol: Sequences were error-corrected by clustering with frequency ratios and a modified nearest-neighbor algorithm, then analyzed in the immunoSEQ Analyzer with IMGT gene definitions. At each rarefaction depth, TCR richness and evenness were averaged across 20 rarefaction repeats, and any sample with fewer sequences than the depth was left out. V, D and J gene relative abundances were compared between groups with Wilcoxon rank sum tests, applying FDR correction. An intraclass correlation of roughly 96% for TCR richness and an average of about 82% across approximately 63 gene segments were obtained from the blinded duplicates. Held by TCRdb, this immuneACCESS table contains in-frame sequences only and omits some clones. Under half of the omission traces to an unresolved V gene where checked; the cause of the rest is unknown. D and trimming come from the DNA, and the V and J calls and clone size come from that table. Per the sample table, the count is about 22,000 clones. Jointly, the top ten make up 3% to 4% of the sample.

Notes on this clone: No antigen is known for it. From the germline J gene comes the end of the CDR3, since the read stops 3 residues before it.

Every participant had a single incident cervical HPV16 infection, and women with prevalent HPV16 infections were excluded. Cervical HPV DNA was detected by MY09/MY11 PCR and genotyped by dot-blot hybridization. Fifteen mL of heparinized blood were centrifuged, and the buffy coat was aliquoted, frozen at -30°C, then stored at -80°C. Genomic DNA was extracted from buffy coat specimens using QIAGEN kits. Sequencing was carried out using blood buffy coat. The V gene is TRBV20-1 and the J gene is TRBJ2-1, with 8 bases matching TRBD2. The TCR originated in a woman between 18 and 70 years old with a cervical HPV16 infection that either progressed to CIN3+ or cleared (not recorded which). The CDR3 protein sequence reads: CSARVSGSMSSYNEQFF. The part of the CDR3 DNA that was read is TGCAGTGCTAGGGTCAGCGGGAGCATGAGCTCCTACAATGAG.